A selection of T cell receptor beta chains follows, all from one sample in a study of vaccination and CD4 T cells after COVID-19. Antigens for these TCRs are unknown. MiXCR, run by TCRdb on the PCR reads, gives a single entry per CDR3 protein. The top ten clones hold approximately 16% of a sample with around 13,000 distinct CDR3 sequences, 40% to 65% of them seen once. Sequenced input: CD4+ T cells from blood, cultured in vitro. The receptors come from a human donor who had recovered from COVID-19. The conserved cysteine and the conserved F or W are not part of the CDR3 here. Each record gives: V gene, D gene, CDR3 protein. D genes are given only for firm matches.

>TRBV28|TRBD1
ASNPRDRTAGALH
>TRBV30|TRBD1
AWRTAGGSGEQY
>TRBV18|TRBD2
ASSQLAGQNTGELF
>TRBV7-2|TRBD2
ASSLGSGTSSYEQY
>TRBV10-3|-
AISEDSNNEQF
>TRBV6-5|-
ASSYPPGEQY
>TRBV28|-
ASRWGSGANVLT
>TRBV7-2|-
ASSLAGNTIY
>TRBV28|TRBD2
AIERLAGATGELF
>TRBV29-1|-
SVSQGGDQPQH
>TRBV20-1|-
SARGYEQY
>TRBV5-5|-
ASSLTGNTEAF
>TRBV23-1|-
ASSQSAVQETQY
>TRBV19|TRBD2
ASLPTSGYNEQF
>TRBV7-3|TRBD2
ASSLMVVAGSETQY
>TRBV12-3/TRBV12-4|-
ASSTQSQPQH
>TRBV29-1|-
SARETAESSYEQY
>TRBV2|-
ASGSETQY
>TRBV6-1|-
ASTRNSGSSYNEQF
>TRBV27|-
ASRSGIGGSGTEAF
>TRBV6-1|TRBD1
ASSGTGGFNSPLH
>TRBV21-1|-
ASTQPYGYT
>TRBV3-1|TRBD1
ASNIQGGESPLH
>TRBV19|-
ASMRGMNTGELF
>TRBV5-4|-
ASSDAGDTGELF
>TRBV15|-
ATSRDPPRGAPRGYT
>TRBV19|-
ASTSGLRGTEQF
>TRBV6-2/TRBV6-3|-
ASSYQGPTGTEAF
>TRBV18|-
ASSPPRDTQETQY
>TRBV27|TRBD2
ASSGRGGSEQY
>TRBV20-1|-
SAREISRPKQF
>TRBV14|-
ASSQERKDTQY
>TRBV6-1|-
ASSITQYQPQH
>TRBV12-5|-
ASGLGILGRPSFYEQY
>TRBV2|TRBD2
ASSEREGDTQY
>TRBV11-3|-
ASSLGRFYNEQF
>TRBV6-1|-
ASSEEGSYGYT
>TRBV11-2|-
ASSLEGSGRQPQH
>TRBV20-1|TRBD2
SAPFKLATDTQY
>TRBV6-5|-
ASSYQPGPKGTDTQY
>TRBV2|TRBD1
ASRIGQGRGEGSGNTIY
>TRBV19|-
ASSSWSRGVFQPQH
>TRBV4-3|TRBD1
ASSQDGTGAYYGYT
>TRBV12-3/TRBV12-4|TRBD1
ASSIGQGGNTEAF
>TRBV25-1|-
ASSEPGRDTGELF
>TRBV7-2|-
ASRQYKQGTEAF
>TRBV12-3/TRBV12-4|-
ASSLGAEDTQY
>TRBV9|-
ASSVGVTGELF
>TRBV5-4|-
ASSLVGGANTGELF
>TRBV5-1|TRBD2
ASSDPSGTDTQY
>TRBV27|-
ASRGRGLNTEAF
>TRBV4-2|-
ASSQEWGGYT